Sequencing of this T cell receptor (beta chain) was carried out in a study of blood T cell repertoires in COVID-19. Study as a whole: COVID-19 samples from acute and convalescent phases originated in the United States, Italy and Spain. Sources were T cells, B-cell-depleted T cells, or PBMCs; the material itself was cDNA or gDNA.

Original data processing: For nucleated cells, counts were estimated from reference gene primer amplification. Clones were read by immunoSEQ multiplex PCR, and TCRdb kept only the in-frame ones, dropping some. D and trimming come from the DNA, and the V and J calls and clone size come from that table. Among some 71,000 clones listed, around nine tenths were seen once. From germline, CDR1 is SGHTA and CDR2 FQGNSA. The CDR3 length is 16 residues. Trimming cost V 1 base and J 9 bases; bases outside gene matches: 9. The clonotype was recovered from a young woman with acute or convalescent COVID-19. V gene TRBV7-2 combines with J gene TRBJ2-1, with 10 nucleotides matching TRBD2. The specimen sequenced was peripheral blood. The CDR3 DNA reads TGTGCCAGCAGCTTAGATCCGCTAGCGGGGGCCGTTGAGCAGTTCTTC. Protein sequence: CASSLDPLAGAVEQFF.